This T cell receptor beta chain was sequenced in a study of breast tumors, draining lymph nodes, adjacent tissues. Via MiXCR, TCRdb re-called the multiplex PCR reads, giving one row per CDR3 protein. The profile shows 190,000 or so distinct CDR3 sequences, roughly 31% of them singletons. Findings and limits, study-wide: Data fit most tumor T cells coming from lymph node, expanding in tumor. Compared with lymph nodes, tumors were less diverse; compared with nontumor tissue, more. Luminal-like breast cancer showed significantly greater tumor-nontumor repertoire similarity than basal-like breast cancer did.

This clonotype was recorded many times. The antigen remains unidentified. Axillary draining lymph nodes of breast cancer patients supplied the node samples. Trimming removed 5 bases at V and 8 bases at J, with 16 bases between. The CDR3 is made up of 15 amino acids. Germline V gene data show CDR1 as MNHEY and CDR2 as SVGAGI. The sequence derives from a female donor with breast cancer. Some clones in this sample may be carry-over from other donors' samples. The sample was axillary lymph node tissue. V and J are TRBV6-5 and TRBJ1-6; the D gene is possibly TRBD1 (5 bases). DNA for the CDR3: TGTGCCAGCAGTCACGGGGCACCGGGGGATTCACCCCTCCACTTT. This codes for CASSHGAPGDSPLHF.